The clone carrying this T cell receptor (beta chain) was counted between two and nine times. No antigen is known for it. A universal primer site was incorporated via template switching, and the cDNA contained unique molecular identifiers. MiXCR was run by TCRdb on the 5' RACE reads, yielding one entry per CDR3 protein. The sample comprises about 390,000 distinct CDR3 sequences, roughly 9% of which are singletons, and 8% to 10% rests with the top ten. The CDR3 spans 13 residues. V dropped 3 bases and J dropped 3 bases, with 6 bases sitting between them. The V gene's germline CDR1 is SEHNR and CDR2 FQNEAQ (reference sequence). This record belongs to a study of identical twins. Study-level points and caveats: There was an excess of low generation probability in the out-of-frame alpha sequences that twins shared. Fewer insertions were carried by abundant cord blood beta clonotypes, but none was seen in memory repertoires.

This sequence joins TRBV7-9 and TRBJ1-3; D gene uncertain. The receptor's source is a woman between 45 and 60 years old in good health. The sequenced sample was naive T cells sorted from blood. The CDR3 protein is CASSLRSGNTIYF. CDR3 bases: TGTGCCAGCAGCTTGAGAAGTGGAAACACCATATATTTT.